What follows describes a single T cell receptor beta chain. Its antigen is unknown. These data are taken from a study of shared clonotypes between healthy human individuals. Study-wide background: Contributing individuals were two females and a few males aged 18 to 49. General study results and limits: Clonotype sharing among donors likely depends on sequencing depth.

Deletions cut 5 bases from V and 2 bases from J, with 14 bases between. The CDR3 loop spans 15 amino acids. The germline gives CDR1 MDHEN, CDR2 SYDVKM. In the original analysis: Filtering differed since immunoSEQ provided only junctions, with no quality scores. Sequencing used immunoSEQ multiplex PCR; TCRdb keeps in-frame clones, though not all of them. D and trimming were read from the DNA, whereas the V and J calls and clone size are those reported in that table. The sample lists about 490,000 clones, around 79% occurring once. This sequence originates from a woman in her 40s in good health. Some clones in this sample may be carry-over from other donors' samples. The rearrangement joins TRBV28 to TRBJ2-3, with D possibly TRBD1 on 6 matching bases. Sequencing used PBMCs. The chain's CDR3 is CASSIETGPTDTQYF. The CDR3 region has the DNA TGTGCCAGCAGTATCGAGACAGGCCCCACAGATACGCAGTATTTT.